This TCR beta chain was found in a study of cytomegalovirus exposure and HLA in healthy donors. V was shortened by 0 bases and J by 1 base, with 6 bases between the two germline ends. The CDR3 is 14 residues long. The germline CDR1 and CDR2 sequences are SGHNT and YENEEA. The repertoire was sequenced with immunoSEQ multiplex PCR; TCRdb's copy has only in-frame clones and lacks some. The data show about 83,000 clones, around 96% seen once. The chain combines TRBV11-3 with TRBJ1-1, with no clear D. The sequence derives from a woman younger than 30 in good health and CMV-seronegative. Input material: PBMCs. The CDR3 region has the DNA TGTGCCAGCAGCTTAGAGGGAGCGAACACTGAAGCTTTCTTT. Protein: CASSLEGANTEAFF.